The 12 T cell receptor beta chains below were found in one sample sequenced in a study of identical twins. TCRdb recomputed calls from the 5' RACE reads with MiXCR, one row per CDR3 protein. The data contain about 520,000 distinct CDR3 sequences, roughly a fifth of them singletons. This sample also appeared in a second study, on T cells expressing NK-cell markers.

Sequencing used CD4+ T cells sorted from blood. The receptors stem from a woman aged 18-29 years in good health.

This clonotype has more than one count but fewer than ten. This rearrangement joins TRBV10-2 to TRBJ1-2; TRBD1 aligns across 7 bases. J was trimmed by 2 bases and V by 11 bases; bases with no gene match: 8. Germline CDR1 reads WSHSY; CDR2 reads SAAADI. The CDR3 has 13 amino acids. CDR3: CAVTGNDNYGYTF. CDR3 sequence (DNA): TGCGCCGTGACAGGGAACGACAACTATGGCTACACCTTC.

This clonotype was seen more than once but under ten times. CDR3 DNA: TGTGCCAGCAGTTACTCGTTAGCGGGAGGGCAGACAGATACGCAGTATTTT. This encodes CASSYSLAGGQTDTQYF. V and J are TRBV6-5 and TRBJ2-3, with 11 bases fitting TRBD2. The CDR3 sequence is 17 residues long. Trimming removed 0 bases from V and 3 bases from J; junction bases left unmatched: 5. The V gene's germline CDR1 is MNHEY and CDR2 SVGAGI.

This clonotype has ten or more counts. DNA of the CDR3: TGCAGTGCCCGACAGGAGCTTCGAGATACGCAGTATTTT. Amino acids: CSARQELRDTQYF. V gene TRBV20-1 combines with J gene TRBJ2-3; TRBD1 might be the D (6 bases). This CDR3 has 13 amino acids. Trimming left V 6 bases short and J 5 bases short, with 15 bases between. Germline assignment: CDR1 DFQATT and CDR2 SNEGSKA (reference sequence).

This clonotype was seen only a few times. V is TRBV10-3 and J is TRBJ2-2; 9 positions match TRBD2. Germline V gene lookup returns CDR1 ENHRY and CDR2 SYGVKD. This CDR3 comprises 16 residues. With 4 bases clipped from V and 0 bases from J, the junction kept 3 bases outside the gene matches. CDR3 sequence (DNA): TGTGCCATCAGTGTCTCTAGCGGGGCGAACACCGGGGAGCTGTTTTTT. This sequence encodes CAISVSSGANTGELFF.

V is TRBV5-5 and J is TRBJ2-1, with D maybe TRBD1 (7 bases). Germline V CDR1 and CDR2: SGHKS, YYEKEE (reference sequence). CDR3 length: 15 residues. V gave up 0 bases and J gave up 5 bases, with 12 bases separating them. The CDR3 coding sequence is TGTGCCAGCAGCTTGGCGCCAGGGGGGCACAATGAGCAGTTCTTC. Its protein is CASSLAPGGHNEQFF.

The chain employs TRBV15 and TRBJ2-2; 7 nucleotides agree with TRBD1. The junction had 11 bases not matched to a gene; V was cut back by 7 bases and J by 6 bases. Germline CDR1 reads LNHNV; CDR2 reads YYDKDF (reference sequence). This CDR3 has 15 residues. In DNA form, the CDR3 reads TGTGCCACCACCCGACAGGGCCCTCAGTCCGGGGAGCTGTTTTTT. This sequence encodes CATTRQGPQSGELFF.

This clonotype appeared a few times. This chain connects TRBV3-1 to TRBJ1-1, with a possible D match to TRBD1 (6 bases). Germline CDR1 is LGHDT and CDR2 is YNNKEL (reference sequence). This CDR3 has 15 residues. Trimming took 1 base from V and 2 from J, leaving 11 bases between them. The CDR3, as DNA: TGTGCCAGCAGCCAAGCCGGACAGCTCAACACTGAAGCTTTCTTT. Translating gives CASSQAGQLNTEAFF.

The CDR3 DNA reads TGCAGTGCAGCGGGACAGGGAGGGAGTGGCTACACCTTC. Protein sequence: CSAAGQGGSGYTF. V and J are TRBV20-1 and TRBJ1-2; TRBD1 matches 9 bases. This CDR3 region has 13 residues. Trimming cost V 6 bases and J 7 bases; bases outside gene matches: 9. The germline V gene encodes CDR1 DFQATT and CDR2 SNEGSKA (reference sequence).

There are a few counts of this clonotype. The chain uses TRBV6-1 and TRBJ2-2, with TRBD1 identical over 7 bases. The germline gives CDR1 MNHNS, CDR2 SASEGT. Trimming cost V 6 bases and J 6 bases; bases outside gene matches: 10. The CDR3 is 15 amino acids. CDR3 sequence (DNA): TGTGCCAGCAGGACCGGGACAGTTATCGCCGGGGAGCTGTTTTTT. Protein: CASRTGTVIAGELFF.

The chain joins TRBV7-2 to TRBJ2-2; D gene unclear. The germline CDR1 and CDR2 sequences are SGHTA and FQGNSA. The CDR3 is 15 amino acids. Trimming removed 5 bases at V and 1 base at J, with 11 bases between. This CDR3 is CASSPRGGNTGELFF. Written as DNA, the CDR3 is TGTGCCAGCAGCCCCAGAGGTGGGAACACCGGGGAGCTGTTTTTT.

V usage is TRBV30 and J usage is TRBJ2-1, with D perhaps TRBD2 (5 bases). Germline CDR1 is GTSNPN and CDR2 is SVGIG (reference sequence). Between the trimmed V and J ends, which lost 4 bases and 9 bases, there was a span of 16 bases. CDR3 length: 13 residues. The CDR3 sequence: CAWTKVGSGEQFF. The DNA for the CDR3 is TGTGCCTGGACCAAGGTGGGGAGCGGTGAGCAGTTCTTC.

This clonotype was observed a handful of times. The V call is TRBV5-1, the J call TRBJ1-1; TRBD1 aligns across 8 bases. The length of the CDR3 is 15 residues. The trim removed 3 bases at V and 1 base at J, leaving 5 bases unmatched. The V gene's germline CDR1 is SGHRS and CDR2 YFSETQ. The CDR3 region has the DNA TGCGCCAGCAGCTCCGGACAGGGTTGGAACACTGAAGCTTTCTTT. Translation gives CASSSGQGWNTEAFF.